Below are 20 T cell receptor beta chains sequenced from a single sample in a study of blood T cell repertoires in COVID-19. Using immunoSEQ multiplex PCR, the repertoire was profiled, and TCRdb retains in-frame clones only, with some absent. The sample records 310,000 or so clones, approximately 83% being singletons. The sample was peripheral blood. The receptor set was obtained from a young woman who had recovered from COVID-19.

CDR3 bases: TGTGCCATCGAGGGACTAGCGACCGGAGGTGAGCAGTTCTTC. Its translation: CAIEGLATGGEQFF. The J gene is TRBJ2-1, the V gene TRBV10-3; 10 nucleotides line up with TRBD2. Germline CDR1 is ENHRY and CDR2 is SYGVKD. Germline trimming cut 8 bases from V and 9 bases from J; bases unmatched to any gene: 10. The CDR3 covers 14 residues.

V gene TRBV6-5 combines with J gene TRBJ1-6; the D is unclear. Deletions cut 5 bases from V and 6 bases from J, with 11 bases between. From germline, CDR1 is MNHEY and CDR2 SVGAGI. The CDR3 sequence is 14 residues long. CDR3 in amino acids: CASSPEGLNSPLHF. CDR3 bases: TGTGCCAGCAGTCCCGAGGGCCTTAATTCACCCCTCCACTTT.

The rearrangement joins TRBV4-1 to TRBJ2-1; 8 positions match TRBD2. With V trimmed by 0 bases and J by 10 bases, 11 bases remained unmatched. CDR3 size: 16 residues. Germline V gene sequence: CDR1 MGHRA, CDR2 YSYEKL. The CDR3 loop is CASSQEAGGPRGEQFF. CDR3 DNA: TGCGCCAGCAGCCAAGAGGCGGGAGGACCTCGCGGAGAGCAGTTCTTC.

The V call is TRBV5-4, the J call TRBJ2-1; 8 bases map to TRBD2. The junction had 8 bases not matched to a gene; V was cut back by 2 bases and J by 1 base. The CDR3 is 17 amino acids. Per germline, CDR1 SGHNT and CDR2 YYREEE (reference sequence). This CDR3 is CASSLLGRARSYNEQFF. CDR3 bases: TGTGCCAGCAGCTTACTCGGGAGGGCAAGATCCTACAATGAGCAGTTCTTC.

The rearrangement uses TRBV3-1 (or the pseudogene TRBV3-2) and TRBJ2-5; 8 nucleotides agree with TRBD2. J gave up 4 bases and V 6 bases, and 10 bases lay outside the gene matches. CDR3 size: 15 residues. Germline assignment: CDR1 LGHDT and CDR2 YNNKEL (reference sequence). The CDR3 sequence: CASSSEGLEGETQYF. The CDR3 DNA reads as TGTGCCAGCAGTTCAGAGGGACTAGAGGGAGAGACCCAGTACTTC.

The J gene is TRBJ1-1, the V gene TRBV15; a possible D gene is TRBD1 (6 bases). Trimming pared 8 bases from V and 4 bases from J, leaving 11 bases between. The CDR3 contains 12 residues. Germline-derived CDR1 and CDR2 are LNHNV and YYDKDF (reference sequence). The CDR3 here is CATGEQGTEAFF. CDR3 DNA sequence: TGTGCCACCGGCGAACAGGGCACTGAAGCTTTCTTT.

The chain carries TRBV18 and TRBJ1-4; possibly TRBD1 for D (5 bases). CDR1 and CDR2 from the germline V gene are KGHSH and LQKENI. The CDR3 is 15 amino acids. Between the trimmed V and J ends, which lost 5 bases and 8 bases, there was a span of 18 bases. The CDR3 loop reads CASSASAGLGEKLFF. The DNA of the CDR3 is TGTGCCAGCTCAGCGTCAGCAGGGTTAGGGGAAAAACTGTTTTTT.

The CDR3 DNA reads TGTGCCAGCAGTTTATCCCAGCGGGGAGGGCGTACGCAGTATTTT. Translation gives CASSLSQRGGRTQYF. The chain employs TRBV28 and TRBJ2-3; the match to TRBD2 covers 7 bases. Germline assignment: CDR1 MDHEN and CDR2 SYDVKM. V was pared by 1 base and J by 8 bases, with 9 bases of the junction left unmatched. This CDR3 comprises 15 residues.

This clone was picked up a small number of times. The chain uses TRBV15 and TRBJ1-1; unclear D gene. V lost 1 base and J 2 bases, leaving 8 bases between the germline ends. The germline V gene has CDR1 LNHNV and CDR2 YYDKDF (reference sequence). The CDR3 runs to 14 residues. The CDR3 DNA follows: TGTGCCACCAGCAGAGGAGGGATAAACACTGAAGCTTTCTTT. This codes for CATSRGGINTEAFF.

This clone was found a few times. V and J are TRBV28 and TRBJ2-1, with TRBD1 matching 8 bases. The CDR3 has 15 amino acids. The junction had 7 bases not matched to a gene; V was cut back by 6 bases and J by 3 bases. The germline V gene has CDR1 MDHEN and CDR2 SYDVKM. This chain's CDR3 is CASRPDRGIYNEQFF. The CDR3 DNA reads TGTGCCAGCAGACCCGACAGGGGAATCTACAATGAGCAGTTCTTC.

The chain carries TRBV7-9 and TRBJ1-5; TRBD1 is a possible D gene (5 bases). Trimming shortened V by 3 bases and J by 3 bases, and 9 bases separated the two germline ends. The CDR3 runs to 14 residues. Germline assignment: CDR1 SEHNR and CDR2 FQNEAQ (reference sequence). Here the CDR3 reads CASSFTGNNQPQHF. The CDR3 DNA sequence: TGTGCCAGCAGCTTTACAGGAAACAATCAGCCCCAGCATTTT.

The genes are TRBV11-2 and TRBJ2-7; 9 positions agree with TRBD2. Trimming at V came to 2 bases and at J to 3 bases, leaving 11 bases not matched to a gene. The CDR3 extends over 17 amino acids. Looked up from germline, CDR1 is SGHAT and CDR2 is FQNNGV. CDR3 sequence: CASSLIWSSGRNYEQYF. The CDR3 DNA reads as TGTGCCAGCAGCTTAATTTGGTCAAGCGGGAGGAACTACGAGCAGTACTTC.

The rearrangement joins TRBV3-1 (or the pseudogene TRBV3-2) to TRBJ2-1; D is undetermined. V lost 4 bases and J 4 bases, leaving 8 bases between the germline ends. This CDR3 region has 13 residues. Germline CDR1 reads LGHDT; CDR2 reads YNNKEL (reference sequence). CDR3 in DNA: TGTGCCAGCAGCCGGTTGCGGTACAATGAGCAGTTCTTC. This codes for CASSRLRYNEQFF.

This sequence joins TRBV7-2 and TRBJ2-2; maybe TRBD1 (5 bases). V dropped 2 bases and J dropped 5 bases, with 15 bases sitting between them. Germline V lookup: CDR1 SGHTA, CDR2 FQGNSA. The CDR3 is 16 residues long. The CDR3 region has the DNA TGTGCCAGCAGCTTATCAGGGCTAAAAACAACCGGGGAGCTGTTTTTT. Protein product: CASSLSGLKTTGELFF.

J is TRBJ1-1 and V is TRBV6-5, with 11 bases identical to TRBD1. Germline V gives CDR1 MNHEY, CDR2 SVGAGI. This CDR3 contains 13 residues. J gave up 9 bases and V 5 bases, and 5 bases lay outside the gene matches. The CDR3 protein is CASSPGTGGKAFF. The CDR3 coding sequence is TGTGCCAGCAGTCCCGGGACAGGGGGGAAAGCTTTCTTT.

As concerns this clone: A junction end diverges from the germline sequence, so it may reflect a read error. The gene calls are TRBV7-7 and TRBJ2-3; the D is unclear. This CDR3 comprises 16 residues. The V gene's germline CDR1 is SSHAT and CDR2 FNYEAQ (reference sequence). CDR3 sequence (DNA): TGTGCTAGCAGCTTAGGGTCCCCCGCGAGCACAGATACGCAGTATTTT. Amino acids: CASSLGSPASTDTQYF.

The V call is TRBV9, the J call TRBJ2-7; TRBD2 aligns across 12 bases. Germline V gene sequence: CDR1 SGDLS, CDR2 YYNGEE. Trimming at V came to 0 bases and at J to 5 bases, leaving 9 bases not matched to a gene. This CDR3 region has 17 residues. CDR3 sequence reads: CASSVGTSGKGQNEQYF. The CDR3, as DNA: TGTGCCAGCAGCGTAGGGACTAGCGGGAAAGGTCAAAACGAGCAGTACTTC.

This sequence joins TRBV7-3 and TRBJ2-1; D call uncertain. V was cut by 0 bases and J by 5 bases, with 8 bases left in between. The CDR3 length is 14 residues. Germline V gives CDR1 SGHTA, CDR2 FQGTGA. The CDR3 DNA sequence: TGTGCCAGCAGCTTAACGGGCCAAAACAATGAGCAGTTCTTC. This sequence encodes CASSLTGQNNEQFF.

The chain has TRBV27 and TRBJ2-1, with D perhaps TRBD1 (5 bases). CDR1 is MNHEY and CDR2 is SMNVEV in the germline V gene (reference sequence). The V end was cut by 4 bases, the J end by 15 bases, with 25 bases between. The CDR3 runs 15 residues. The CDR3, as DNA: TGTGCCAGCAGTTGGGGCGGACCTAGTTTTCCGGGTATGTTCTTC. Encoded protein: CASSWGGPSFPGMFF.

The rearrangement links TRBV23-1 to TRBJ2-7; D is undetermined. TRBV23-1 is an ORF for which the function is uncertain. V shed 0 bases and J shed 3 bases, with 9 bases lying between them. The CDR3 spans 14 residues. The CDR3: CASSQSPTGYEQYF. Written as DNA, the CDR3 is TGCGCCAGCAGTCAATCCCCCACCGGCTACGAGCAGTACTTC.